A single sample is the source of the 23 T cell receptor beta chains below, sequenced in a study of cytomegalovirus exposure and HLA in healthy donors. The PCR was carried out with 60 Vbeta primers and 13 Jbeta primers. Generated by immunoSEQ multiplex PCR, the TCRdb table keeps only in-frame clones and is missing some. The data show tens of thousands of clones, 81% seen once. Sample: PBMCs. The receptor set was obtained from a girl aged 2-10 years in good health and CMV-seropositive.

This chain uses TRBV7-9 with TRBJ2-1, with TRBD2 matching 11 bases. Germline loops: CDR1 SEHNR, CDR2 FQNEAQ (reference sequence). The length of the CDR3 is 15 residues. The V gene end was trimmed by 6 bases and the J gene end by 7 bases; junction bases not matched to a gene: 8. The CDR3 loop is CASRPTSGSRNEQFF. The CDR3 DNA reads TGTGCCAGCAGACCAACTAGCGGGAGTAGGAATGAGCAGTTCTTC.

This clone was recorded a few times. J is TRBJ2-3 and V is TRBV10-1; 7 nucleotides agree with TRBD2. Germline values: CDR1 WNHNN, CDR2 SYGVQD (reference sequence). The CDR3 is made up of 15 amino acids. V gave up 6 bases and J gave up 1 base; unmatched junction bases: 7. The CDR3 loop is CASSEAGDGTDTQYF. The CDR3 DNA follows: TGCGCCAGCAGCGAGGCGGGAGACGGCACAGATACGCAGTATTTT.

This clone was seen once. V gene TRBV29-1 combines with J gene TRBJ1-2, with D hard to call. The CDR3 covers 13 residues. Trimming shortened V by 6 bases and J by 5 bases, and 16 bases separated the two germline ends. Looked up from germline, CDR1 is SQVTM and CDR2 is ANQGSEA. The CDR3 protein is CSVAPPGVYGYTF. CDR3 in DNA: TGCAGCGTCGCCCCGCCCGGGGTGTATGGCTACACCTTC.

Regarding this clone: It is unclear where the CDR3 begins or ends on the DNA, so no DNA is shown, and the CDR3 is as TCRdb lists it. The CDR3 loop reads CASSKEAVGAGNTIYF. The chain uses TRBV21-1 and TRBJ1-3. TRBV21-1 is noted as a pseudogene. Ends included, the CDR3 has 16 residues.

This sequence joins TRBV18 and TRBJ2-1; 8 bases fit TRBD2. V shed 1 base and J 4 bases; nucleotides not matched to a gene: 3. The CDR3 spans 15 residues. Germline loops: CDR1 KGHSH, CDR2 LQKENI. CDR3 sequence: CASSPLTSEYNEQFF. CDR3 DNA sequence: TGTGCCAGCTCACCACTGACTAGCGAGTACAATGAGCAGTTCTTC.

The rearrangement links TRBV5-4 to TRBJ1-2; 8 bases align to TRBD1. The CDR3 contains 14 residues. Germline CDR1 is SGHNT and CDR2 is YYREEE (reference sequence). V trimming: 9 bases; J trimming: 1 base; junction bases outside the gene matches: 8. The CDR3 sequence is CAMATGDLNYGYTF. The CDR3 DNA is TGTGCCATGGCGACAGGGGATCTTAACTATGGCTACACCTTC.

The chain recombines TRBV2 with TRBJ2-5; possibly TRBD2 for D (6 bases). Germline V gene data show CDR1 as SNHLY and CDR2 as FYNNEI. Trimming removed 8 bases at V and 5 bases at J, with 15 bases between. The CDR3 spans 13 residues. CDR3 sequence: CASVREIRETQYF. In DNA form, the CDR3 reads TGTGCCAGCGTCCGGGAGATCAGGGAGACCCAGTACTTC.

This clone was observed a single time. The rearrangement joins TRBV28 to TRBJ2-7, with 7 positions matching TRBD2. Germline V lookup: CDR1 MDHEN, CDR2 SYDVKM. The CDR3 sequence is 15 residues long. Trimming removed 1 base from V and 5 bases from J; junction bases left unmatched: 8. CDR3 protein: CASSLSSSGKNEQYF. The DNA for the CDR3 is TGTGCCAGCAGTTTATCCTCCAGCGGGAAGAACGAGCAGTACTTC.

The chain recombines TRBV21-1 with TRBJ2-5; the table's TRBD2 call for D was not verified on the DNA. TRBV21-1 is termed a pseudogene. The CDR3 has 18 residues. Here the CDR3 DNA reads TGTGCCAGATCCTGGGGGAGGGAACTAGCGGGAACGCAAGAGACCCAGTACTTC. Residues: CARSWGRELAGTQETQYF.

Notes on this clone: The junction differs from germline at one of its ends, possibly a read error. This chain joins TRBV7-9 and TRBJ2-7; no clear D gene. CDR3 length: 17 amino acids. Germline values: CDR1 SEHNR, CDR2 FQNEAQ (reference sequence). CDR3 protein: CSSSQSPAGYHSYEQYF. For the CDR3, the DNA is TGTTCCAGCAGCCAATCACCGGCAGGCTACCACTCCTACGAGCAGTACTTC.

The rearrangement joins TRBV4-1 to TRBJ1-1; a weak D match, TRBD1 (5 bases). The germline gives CDR1 MGHRA, CDR2 YSYEKL. This CDR3 is built from 14 residues. V was clipped by 5 bases and J by 1 base, with 11 bases between them. CDR3 DNA sequence: TGCGCCAGCAGCACCCGACAGCAGAACACTGAAGCTTTCTTT. As protein: CASSTRQQNTEAFF.

The chain couples TRBV28 to TRBJ2-7; the D is unclear. The CDR3 is made up of 13 amino acids. Germline V CDR1 and CDR2: MDHEN, SYDVKM. Trimming removed 5 bases at V and 3 bases at J, with 11 bases between. The CDR3 sequence is CASSGEPFYEQYF. As DNA, the CDR3 is TGTGCCAGCAGTGGAGAGCCTTTCTACGAGCAGTACTTC. The variable domain in full, with the rest retrieved from reference TRBV28 and TRBJ2-7, is DVKVTQSSRYLVKRTGEKVFLECVQDMDHENMFWYRQDPGLGLRLIYFSYDVKMKEKGDIPEGYSVSREKKERFSLILESASTNQTSMYLCASSGEPFYEQYFGPGTRLTVT.

In its sample, this clone was seen a few times. This chain links TRBV15 with TRBJ1-1; no clear D gene. Germline V CDR1 and CDR2: LNHNV, YYDKDF (reference sequence). This CDR3 region has 13 residues. Deletions cut 4 bases from V and 6 bases from J, with 12 bases between. The chain's CDR3 is CATSKGREAEAFF. CDR3 sequence (DNA): TGTGCCACCAGCAAAGGCCGGGAAGCTGAAGCTTTCTTT. The whole variable domain, remainder taken from reference TRBV15 and TRBJ1-1, is DAMVIQNPRYQVTQFGKPVTLSCSQTLNHNVMYWYQQKSSQAPKLLFHYYDKDFNNEADTPDNFQSRRPNTSFCFLDIRSPGLGDTAMYLCATSKGREAEAFFGQGTRLTVV.

The V call is TRBV28, the J call TRBJ1-3; no clear D. Trimming removed 6 bases from V and 1 base from J, with 10 bases in between. Per germline, CDR1 MDHEN and CDR2 SYDVKM. This CDR3 is built from 14 residues. CDR3 nucleotide sequence: TGTGCCAGCAGCCGTACTAATTCTGGAAACACCATATATTTT. The encoded protein is CASSRTNSGNTIYF.

This clone was seen a handful of times. The same CDR3 also results from other DNA sequences found in this sample. V and J are TRBV20-1 and TRBJ2-7, with unresolved D. The CDR3 runs to 11 residues. Trimming removed 3 bases from V and 1 base from J, with 4 bases in between. Germline V lookup: CDR1 DFQATT, CDR2 SNEGSKA (reference sequence). As DNA, the CDR3 is TGCAGTGCTAGTCGGTCCTACGAGCAGTACTTC. Protein sequence: CSASRSYEQYF.

The CDR3 DNA follows: TGTGCCAGCAGCCCCACGAGGCCCCTTGAAAAACTGTTTTTT. As protein: CASSPTRPLEKLFF. The V and J genes are TRBV27 and TRBJ1-4; D gene unclear. The CDR3 extends over 14 amino acids. Trimming pared 6 bases from V and 7 bases from J, leaving 15 bases between. Germline V gene data show CDR1 as MNHEY and CDR2 as SMNVEV (reference sequence). The entire variable domain, with the rest obtained from reference TRBV27 and TRBJ1-4, is as follows: EAQVTQNPRYLITVTGKKLTVTCSQNMNHEYMSWYRQDPGLGLRQIYYSMNVEVTDKGDVPEGYKVSRKEKRNFPLILESPSPNQTSLYFCASSPTRPLEKLFFGSGTQLSVL.

The chain joins TRBV6-1 to TRBJ2-4, with TRBD1 identical over 7 bases. Germline loops: CDR1 MNHNS, CDR2 SASEGT. This CDR3 has 13 residues. The V segment lost 9 bases and the J segment 0 bases; nucleotides outside the gene matches: 2. CDR3 in amino acids: CARTGRAKNIQYF. The CDR3 nucleotides read TGTGCCAGGACAGGGAGAGCCAAAAACATTCAGTACTTC.

The chain joins TRBV7-9 to TRBJ2-7; 9 bases match TRBD1. There are 16 residues in the CDR3. CDR1 is SEHNR and CDR2 is FQNEAQ in the germline V gene (reference sequence). The junction had 8 bases not matched to a gene; V was cut back by 2 bases and J by 3 bases. For the CDR3, the DNA is TGTGCCAGCAGCTTACCCGGGACAGGGAGCGGCTACGAGCAGTACTTC. It is translated as CASSLPGTGSGYEQYF.

V usage is TRBV27 and J usage is TRBJ2-7; TRBD2 is a possible D gene (6 bases). The V and J ends lost 6 bases and 2 bases respectively, with 11 bases between them. Germline CDR1 is MNHEY and CDR2 is SMNVEV (reference sequence). The CDR3 covers 13 residues. Here the CDR3 reads CASRGLGTYEQYF. The CDR3 coding sequence is TGTGCCAGCAGGGGACTCGGGACCTACGAGCAGTACTTC.

This chain joins TRBV5-1 and TRBJ2-3; 14 bases agree with TRBD2. This CDR3 has 18 amino acids. Germline V gene data show CDR1 as SGHRS and CDR2 as YFSETQ. V shed 2 bases, J shed 0 bases, and the junction held 5 bases outside the gene matches. The CDR3 sequence is CASSFSGTSGSSTDTQYF. The CDR3 region has the DNA TGCGCCAGCAGCTTCTCCGGGACTAGCGGGAGTAGCACAGATACGCAGTATTTT.

The CDR3 DNA is TGCGCCAGCAGCTTGGAGGGGGACTCCTACGAGCAGTACTTC. Translating it yields CASSLEGDSYEQYF. The chain employs TRBV5-1 and TRBJ2-7; weak D call: TRBD1 (6 bases). Germline-derived CDR1 and CDR2 are SGHRS and YFSETQ. The CDR3 sequence is 14 residues long. Trimming removed 0 bases from V and 0 bases from J, with 7 bases in between.

The rearrangement joins TRBV30 to TRBJ1-1; no clear D. CDR3 length: 13 residues. Per the germline V gene, CDR1 is GTSNPN and CDR2 is SVGIG (reference sequence). Trimming pared 1 base from V and 3 bases from J, leaving 9 bases between. The CDR3 reads CAWSGGEDTEAFF. CDR3 sequence (DNA): TGTGCCTGGAGTGGCGGGGAGGACACTGAAGCTTTCTTT.

The V call is TRBV19, the J call TRBJ1-1, with D possibly TRBD1 on 6 matching bases. Trimming took off 4 bases at V and 5 bases at J, with 8 bases between the two ends. This CDR3 has 12 amino acids. Germline CDR1 is LNHDA and CDR2 is SQIVND (reference sequence). The CDR3 region is CASSTGQTEAFF. The CDR3 nucleotides are TGTGCCAGTAGTACGGGACAAACTGAAGCTTTCTTT.